These 10 T cell receptor beta chains share one sample of origin, sequenced in a study of OX40 agonist ivuxolimab in advanced cancers. The repertoire was sequenced with immunoSEQ multiplex PCR; TCRdb's copy has only in-frame clones and lacks some. The data contain approximately 68,000 clones, roughly 86% of them seen just once; the ten biggest clones take up approximately 0.63%. This specimen was CD4+ or CD8+ T cells sorted from blood, taken in a trial of the OX40 agonist ivuxolimab. These receptors were obtained from an adult with an advanced solid tumor such as melanoma, head and neck, liver or kidney cancer.

CDR3 DNA sequence: TGTGCCAGCAGCCAGGGGGGCGGAGCAGATACGCAGTATTTT. The encoded protein is CASSQGGGADTQYF. V is TRBV7-3 and J is TRBJ2-3, with D tentatively TRBD1 (7 bases). V was pared by 5 bases and J by 4 bases, with 13 bases between. The CDR3 has 14 residues. Germline lookup yields CDR1 SGHTA and CDR2 FQGTGA.

This clone has just a few counts. The J gene is TRBJ1-2, the V gene TRBV7-9; 7 bases agree with TRBD1. Trimming took 5 bases from V and 6 from J; bases not matched to a gene: 9. This CDR3 spans 14 amino acids. CDR1 and CDR2 (germline): SEHNR, FQNEAQ (reference sequence). This CDR3 is CASSKTGKVDGYTF. The CDR3 DNA follows: TGTGCCAGCAGCAAGACAGGGAAGGTAGATGGCTACACCTTC.

CDR3 residues: CATSSPPSDTQYF. CDR3 DNA: TGTGCCACCAGCAGTCCACCCTCAGATACGCAGTATTTT. The J gene is TRBJ2-3, the V gene TRBV15; D gene uncertain. The V gene lost 3 bases and the J gene lost 4 bases, with 8 bases spanning the gap. Germline CDR1 is LNHNV and CDR2 is YYDKDF (reference sequence). There are 13 residues in the CDR3. Full variable domain (outside the CDR3, taken from reference TRBV15 and TRBJ2-3): DAMVIQNPRYQVTQFGKPVTLSCSQTLNHNVMYWYQQKSSQAPKLLFHYYDKDFNNEADTPDNFQSRRPNTSFCFLDIRSPGLGDTAMYLCATSSPPSDTQYFGPGTRLTVL.

V and J are TRBV5-1 and TRBJ1-3; 7 bases agree with TRBD1. Germline V gives CDR1 SGHRS, CDR2 YFSETQ. The CDR3 extends over 15 amino acids. V trimming: 4 bases; J trimming: 4 bases; junction bases outside the gene matches: 8. CDR3 DNA sequence: TGCGCCAGCAGCACCGAGACAGGGTCCGGAAACACCATATATTTT. Amino acids: CASSTETGSGNTIYF.

This chain uses TRBV6-6 with TRBJ2-2; D unclear. V shed 6 bases and J shed 6 bases, with 5 bases lying between them. This CDR3 comprises 11 residues. The germline gives CDR1 MNHNY, CDR2 SVGAGI (reference sequence). CDR3 region: CASSPPGELFF. The CDR3 coding sequence is TGTGCCAGCAGCCCCCCCGGGGAGCTGTTTTTT.

The chain employs TRBV2 and TRBJ1-5; 7 bases map to TRBD1. Germline trimming cut 4 bases from V and 6 bases from J; bases unmatched to any gene: 6. This CDR3 region has 14 residues. Germline lookup yields CDR1 SNHLY and CDR2 FYNNEI. The CDR3 loop is CASSAMTGFQPQHF. The CDR3 DNA follows: TGTGCCAGCAGTGCAATGACAGGGTTTCAGCCCCAGCATTTT.

This sequence joins TRBV30 and TRBJ1-5; tentative D call: TRBD1 (5 bases). Deletions cut 3 bases from V and 6 bases from J, with 12 bases between. Germline CDR1 and CDR2: GTSNPN and SVGIG (reference sequence). This CDR3 region has 13 residues. CDR3 sequence: CAWSRQGGQPQHF. In DNA form, the CDR3 reads TGTGCCTGGAGCCGCCAGGGTGGTCAGCCCCAGCATTTT.

This chain uses TRBV6-1 with TRBJ2-3; D uncertain. Trimming left V 1 base short and J 5 bases short, with 7 bases between. Per the germline V gene, CDR1 is MNHNS and CDR2 is SASEGT. The CDR3 loop spans 13 amino acids. The CDR3 loop reads CASSEGRLDTQYF. The CDR3 DNA follows: TGTGCCAGCAGTGAAGGGCGGCTAGATACGCAGTATTTT.

This clone was seen a few times. The CDR3, as DNA: TGTGCCAGCAGCTTATTTAGAAGCAATCAGCCCCAGCATTTT. It is translated as CASSLFRSNQPQHF. The chain uses TRBV7-2 and TRBJ1-5; D not certain. Germline-derived CDR1 and CDR2 are SGHTA and FQGNSA. The CDR3 extends over 14 amino acids. Trimming removed 2 bases from V and 1 base from J, with 6 bases in between.

J is TRBJ2-1 and V is TRBV6-1, with TRBD2 identical over 7 bases. The trim removed 5 bases at V and 6 bases at J, leaving 10 bases unmatched. This CDR3 spans 15 amino acids. Germline V gene data show CDR1 as MNHNS and CDR2 as SASEGT. CDR3 amino acids: CASSSGLGIGNEQFF. The CDR3 nucleotides read TGTGCCAGCAGTTCAGGACTAGGCATTGGCAATGAGCAGTTCTTC.